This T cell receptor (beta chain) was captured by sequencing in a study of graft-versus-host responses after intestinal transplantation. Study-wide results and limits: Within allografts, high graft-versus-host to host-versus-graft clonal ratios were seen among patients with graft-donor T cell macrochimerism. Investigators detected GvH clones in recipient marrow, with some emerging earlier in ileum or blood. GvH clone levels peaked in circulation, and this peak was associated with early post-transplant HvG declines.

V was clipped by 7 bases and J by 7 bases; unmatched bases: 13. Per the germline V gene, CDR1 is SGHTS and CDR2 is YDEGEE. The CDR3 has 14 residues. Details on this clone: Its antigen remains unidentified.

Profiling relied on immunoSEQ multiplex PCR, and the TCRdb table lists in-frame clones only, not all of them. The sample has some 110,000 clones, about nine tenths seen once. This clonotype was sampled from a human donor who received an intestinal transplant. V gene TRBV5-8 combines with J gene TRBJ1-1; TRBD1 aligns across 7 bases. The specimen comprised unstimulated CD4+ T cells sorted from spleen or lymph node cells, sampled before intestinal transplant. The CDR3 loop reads CASCAYPGQLEAFF. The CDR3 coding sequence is TGTGCCAGCTGCGCATATCCGGGACAGCTTGAAGCTTTCTTT.